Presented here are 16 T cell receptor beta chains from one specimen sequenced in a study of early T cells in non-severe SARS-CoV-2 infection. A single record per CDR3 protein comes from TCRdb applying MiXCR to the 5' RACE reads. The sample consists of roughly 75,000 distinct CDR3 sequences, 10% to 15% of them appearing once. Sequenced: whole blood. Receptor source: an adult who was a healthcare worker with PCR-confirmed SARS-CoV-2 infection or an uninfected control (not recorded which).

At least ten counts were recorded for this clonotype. CDR3 sequence (DNA): TGTGCCACCAGTGATTGGGGGGAGCGGGAGCAGTTCTTC. Translation gives CATSDWGEREQFF. V usage is TRBV24-1 and J usage is TRBJ2-1, with a weak D call TRBD2 (6 bases). Germline V CDR1 and CDR2: KGHDR, SFDVKD. This CDR3 has 13 amino acids. Trimming cost V 2 bases and J 10 bases, with 11 bases left between them.

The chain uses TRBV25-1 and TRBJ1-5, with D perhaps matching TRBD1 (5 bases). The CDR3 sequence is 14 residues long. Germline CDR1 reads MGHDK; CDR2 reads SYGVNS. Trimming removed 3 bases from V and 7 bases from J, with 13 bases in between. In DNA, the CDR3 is TGTGCCAGCAGTGAGGGGGTCGGGGACCAGCCCCAGCATTTT. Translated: CASSEGVGDQPQHF.

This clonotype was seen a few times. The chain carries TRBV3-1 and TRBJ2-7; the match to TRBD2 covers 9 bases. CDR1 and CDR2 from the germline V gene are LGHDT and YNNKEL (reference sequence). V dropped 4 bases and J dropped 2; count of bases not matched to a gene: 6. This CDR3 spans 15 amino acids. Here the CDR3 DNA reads TGTGCCAGCAGCCCCCGGCTAGCGGGACCCTACGAGCAGTACTTC. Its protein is CASSPRLAGPYEQYF.

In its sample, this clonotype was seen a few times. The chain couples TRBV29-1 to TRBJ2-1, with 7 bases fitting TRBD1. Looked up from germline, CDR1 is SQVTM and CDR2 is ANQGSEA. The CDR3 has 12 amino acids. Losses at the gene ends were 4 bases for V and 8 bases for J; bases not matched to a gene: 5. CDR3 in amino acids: CSVGDRVDEQFF. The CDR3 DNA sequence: TGCAGCGTTGGTGACAGGGTCGATGAGCAGTTCTTC.

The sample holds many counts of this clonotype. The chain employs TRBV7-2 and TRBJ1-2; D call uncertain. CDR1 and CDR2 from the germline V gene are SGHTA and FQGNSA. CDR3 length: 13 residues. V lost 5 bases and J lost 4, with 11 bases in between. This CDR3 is CASSLAVVYGYTF. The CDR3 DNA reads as TGTGCCAGCAGCCTGGCGGTAGTCTATGGCTACACCTTC. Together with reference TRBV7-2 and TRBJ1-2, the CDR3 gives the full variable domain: GAGVSQSPSNKVTEKGKDVELRCDPISGHTALYWYRQSLGQGLEFLIYFQGNSAPDKSGLPSDRFSAERTGGSVSTLTIQRTQQEDSAVYLCASSLAVVYGYTFGSGTRLTVV.

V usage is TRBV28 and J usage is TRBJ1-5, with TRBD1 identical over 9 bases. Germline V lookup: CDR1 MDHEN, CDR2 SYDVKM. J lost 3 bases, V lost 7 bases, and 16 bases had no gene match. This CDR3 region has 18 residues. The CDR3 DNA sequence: TGTGCCAGCACTAATGGACAGGGGAGCACGCTAAACAATCAGCCCCAGCATTTT. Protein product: CASTNGQGSTLNNQPQHF.

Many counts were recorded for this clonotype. The CDR3 sequence: CSAEGGLNQPQHF. In nucleotides, the CDR3 is TGCAGTGCTGAGGGAGGCCTTAATCAGCCCCAGCATTTT. The chain uses TRBV20-1 and TRBJ1-5; D is unclear. Trimming left V 5 bases short and J 4 bases short, with 12 bases between. From germline, CDR1 is DFQATT and CDR2 SNEGSKA (reference sequence). CDR3 length equals 13 residues.

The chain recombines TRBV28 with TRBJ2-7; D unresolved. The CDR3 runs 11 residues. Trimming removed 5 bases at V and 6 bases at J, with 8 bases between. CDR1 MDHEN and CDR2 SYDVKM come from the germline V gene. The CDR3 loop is CASSTPSEQYF. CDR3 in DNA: TGTGCCAGCAGTACCCCCTCCGAGCAGTACTTC. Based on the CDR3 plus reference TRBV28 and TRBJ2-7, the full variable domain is DVKVTQSSRYLVKRTGEKVFLECVQDMDHENMFWYRQDPGLGLRLIYFSYDVKMKEKGDIPEGYSVSREKKERFSLILESASTNQTSMYLCASSTPSEQYFGPGTRLTVT.

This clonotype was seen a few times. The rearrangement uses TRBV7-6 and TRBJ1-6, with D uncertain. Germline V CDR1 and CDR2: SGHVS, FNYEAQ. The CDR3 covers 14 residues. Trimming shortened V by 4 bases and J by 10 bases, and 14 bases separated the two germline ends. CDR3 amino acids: CASSSTGMGSPLHF. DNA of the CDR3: TGTGCCAGCAGCTCCACGGGGATGGGATCACCCCTCCACTTT.

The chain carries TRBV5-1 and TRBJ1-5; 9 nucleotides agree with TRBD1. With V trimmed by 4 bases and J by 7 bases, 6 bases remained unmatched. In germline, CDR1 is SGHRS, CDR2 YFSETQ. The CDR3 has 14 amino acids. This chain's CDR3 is CASSPDRGGQPQHF. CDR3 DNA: TGCGCCAGCAGCCCGGACAGGGGTGGGCAGCCCCAGCATTTT.

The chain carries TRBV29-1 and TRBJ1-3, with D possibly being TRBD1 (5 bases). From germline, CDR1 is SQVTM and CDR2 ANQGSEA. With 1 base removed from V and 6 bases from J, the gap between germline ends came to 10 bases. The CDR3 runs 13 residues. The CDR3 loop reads CSVEVRQLNTIYF. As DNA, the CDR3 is TGCAGCGTTGAAGTACGACAGTTAAACACCATATATTTT.

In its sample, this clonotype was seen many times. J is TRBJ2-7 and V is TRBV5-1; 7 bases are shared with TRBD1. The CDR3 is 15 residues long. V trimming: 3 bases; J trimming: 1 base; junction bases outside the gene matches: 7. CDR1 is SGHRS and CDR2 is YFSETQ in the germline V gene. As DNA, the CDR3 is TGCGCCAGCAGCTGGGGGACAGTACCATCCTACGAGCAGTACTTC. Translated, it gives CASSWGTVPSYEQYF.

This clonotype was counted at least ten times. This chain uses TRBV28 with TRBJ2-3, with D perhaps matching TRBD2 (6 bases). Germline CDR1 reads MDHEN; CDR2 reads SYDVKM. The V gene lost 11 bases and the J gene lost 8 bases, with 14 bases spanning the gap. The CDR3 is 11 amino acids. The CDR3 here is CAGGEFGTQYF. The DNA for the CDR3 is TGTGCCGGCGGGGAGTTTGGTACGCAGTATTTT.

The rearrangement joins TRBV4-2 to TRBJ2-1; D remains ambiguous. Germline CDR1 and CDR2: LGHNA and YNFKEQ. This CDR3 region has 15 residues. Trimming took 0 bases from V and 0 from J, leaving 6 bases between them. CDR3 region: CASSQEGSSYNEQFF. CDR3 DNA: TGTGCCAGCAGCCAAGAAGGTAGCTCCTACAATGAGCAGTTCTTC.

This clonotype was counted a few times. This CDR3 is CASSSQAAEQYF. CDR3 sequence (DNA): TGTGCCAGCAGCTCTCAGGCCGCTGAGCAGTACTTC. The genes are TRBV27 and TRBJ2-7; D is undetermined. The V end lost 6 bases, the J end lost 7 bases, and 13 bases lay between the germline ends. The CDR3 extends over 12 amino acids. Germline V gene lookup returns CDR1 MNHEY and CDR2 SMNVEV (reference sequence).

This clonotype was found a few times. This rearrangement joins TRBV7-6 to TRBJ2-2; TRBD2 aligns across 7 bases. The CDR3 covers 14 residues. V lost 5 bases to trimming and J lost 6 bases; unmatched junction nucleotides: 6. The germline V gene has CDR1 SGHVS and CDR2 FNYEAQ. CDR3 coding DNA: TGTGCCAGCAGCAAACTAGCGAAACCCGGGGAGCTGTTTTTT. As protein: CASSKLAKPGELFF.